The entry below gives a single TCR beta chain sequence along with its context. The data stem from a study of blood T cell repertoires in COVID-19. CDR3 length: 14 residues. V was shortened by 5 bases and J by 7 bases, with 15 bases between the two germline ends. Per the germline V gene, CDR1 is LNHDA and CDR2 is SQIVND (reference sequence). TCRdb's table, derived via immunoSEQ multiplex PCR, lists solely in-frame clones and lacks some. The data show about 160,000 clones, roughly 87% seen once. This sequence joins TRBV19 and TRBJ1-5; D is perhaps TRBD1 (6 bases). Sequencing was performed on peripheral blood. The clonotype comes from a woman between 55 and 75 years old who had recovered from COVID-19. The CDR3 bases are TGTGCCAGTAGTCCAGGCAGGGGTTGGCAGCCCCAGCATTTT. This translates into CASSPGRGWQPQHF.